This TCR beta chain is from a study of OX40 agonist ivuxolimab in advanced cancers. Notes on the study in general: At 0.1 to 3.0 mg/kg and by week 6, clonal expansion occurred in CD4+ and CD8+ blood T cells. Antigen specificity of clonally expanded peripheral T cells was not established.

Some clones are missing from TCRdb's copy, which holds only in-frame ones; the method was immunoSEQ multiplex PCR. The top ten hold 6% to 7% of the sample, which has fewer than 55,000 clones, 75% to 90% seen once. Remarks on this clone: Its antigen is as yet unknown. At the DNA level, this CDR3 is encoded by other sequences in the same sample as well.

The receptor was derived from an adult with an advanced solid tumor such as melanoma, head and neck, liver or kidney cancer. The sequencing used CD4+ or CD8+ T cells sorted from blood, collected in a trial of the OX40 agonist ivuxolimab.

The CDR3 nucleotides read TGCGCCAGCAGCTCATACACGGACTATGGCTACACCTTC. This translates into CASSSYTDYGYTF. The chain couples TRBV5-1 to TRBJ1-2; D is unresolved. Trimming stripped 3 bases from V and 3 bases from J, with 9 bases between. The CDR3 length is 13 residues. Germline CDR1 is SGHRS and CDR2 is YFSETQ.